A few counts support the clone carrying this TCR beta chain. Its specificity is not known. This sample is part of a study of blood T cells in healthy people across ages. Study-level information: For every two T cells, template switching captured about one barcoded beta molecule. General study points: The study found more naive CD4+ cells and higher diversity in long-lived than aged donors.

Germline CDR1 SGHTA, CDR2 FQGNSA. Trimming stripped 0 bases from V and 5 bases from J, with 7 bases between. This CDR3 spans 14 amino acids. PCR was performed a second time for 7 to 11 cycles using a sample-barcoded 5' primer and a J-beta primer mix. From the 5' RACE reads, TCRdb called clonotypes with MiXCR, one entry per CDR3 protein. The table has hundreds of thousands of distinct CDR3 sequences, roughly 21% seen once. This receptor was identified in a man in his 70s in good health. The sample consisted of blood. The V gene is TRBV7-2, the J gene TRBJ1-4; tentative D call: TRBD1 (5 bases). The CDR3 reads CASSLAKGNEKLFF. DNA for the CDR3: TGTGCCAGCAGCTTAGCAAAGGGGAATGAAAAACTGTTTTTT.